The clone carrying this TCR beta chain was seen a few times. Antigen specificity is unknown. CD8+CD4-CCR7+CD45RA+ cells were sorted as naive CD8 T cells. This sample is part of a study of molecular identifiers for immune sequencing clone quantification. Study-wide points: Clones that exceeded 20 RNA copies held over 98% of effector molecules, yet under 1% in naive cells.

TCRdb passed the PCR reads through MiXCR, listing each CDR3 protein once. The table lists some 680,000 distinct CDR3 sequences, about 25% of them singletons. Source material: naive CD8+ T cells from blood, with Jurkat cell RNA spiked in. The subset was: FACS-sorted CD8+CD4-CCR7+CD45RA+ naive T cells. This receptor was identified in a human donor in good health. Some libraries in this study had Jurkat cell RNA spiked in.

The CDR3 reads CSAQNYPSYNEQFF. CDR3 sequence (DNA): TGCAGTGCACAGAACTACCCCTCCTACAATGAGCAGTTCTTC. The genes are TRBV20-1 and TRBJ2-1; D remains unclear. CDR3 length equals 14 residues. With 6 bases removed from V and 0 bases from J, the gap between germline ends came to 12 bases. Germline CDR1 DFQATT, CDR2 SNEGSKA (reference sequence).